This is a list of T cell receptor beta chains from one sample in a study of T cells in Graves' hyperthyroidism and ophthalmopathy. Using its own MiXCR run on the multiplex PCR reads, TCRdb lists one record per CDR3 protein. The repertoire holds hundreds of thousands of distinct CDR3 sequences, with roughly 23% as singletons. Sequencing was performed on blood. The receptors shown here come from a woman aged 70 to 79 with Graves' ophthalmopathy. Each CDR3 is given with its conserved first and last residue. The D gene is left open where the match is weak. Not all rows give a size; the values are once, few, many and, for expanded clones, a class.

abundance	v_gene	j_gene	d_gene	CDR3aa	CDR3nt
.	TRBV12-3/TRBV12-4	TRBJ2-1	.	CASSLVRGYYNEQFF	TGTGCCAGCAGTTTAGTGCGAGGGTACTACAATGAGCAGTTCTTC
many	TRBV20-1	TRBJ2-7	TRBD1	CSARGDRAYEQYF	TGCAGTGCTAGAGGGGACAGAGCCTACGAGCAGTACTTC
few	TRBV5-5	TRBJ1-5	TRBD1	CASSWGQGGTRGNQPQHF	TGTGCCAGCAGCTGGGGACAGGGGGGTACCAGGGGCAATCAGCCCCAGCATTTT
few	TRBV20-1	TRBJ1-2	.	CSAAPADYGYTF	TGCAGTGCCGCGCCGGCAGACTATGGCTACACCTTC
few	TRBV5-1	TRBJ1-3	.	CASSSGRGGNTIYF	TGCGCCAGCAGCTCAGGGAGAGGCGGAAACACCATATATTTT
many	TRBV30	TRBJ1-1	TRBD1	CAWSTRDRVSAEAFF	TGTGCCTGGAGTACCCGGGACAGGGTGAGCGCTGAAGCTTTCTTT
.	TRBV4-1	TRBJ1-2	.	CASSPKESYGYTF	TGCGCCAGCAGCCCAAAGGAGTCGTATGGCTACACCTTC
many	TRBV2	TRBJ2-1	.	CASSEDRGSYNEQFF	TGTGCCAGCAGTGAAGACCGGGGGTCCTACAATGAGCAGTTCTTC
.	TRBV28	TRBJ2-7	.	CASSSGQSRYEQYF	TGTGCCAGCAGTTCCGGACAGTCCAGGTACGAGCAGTACTTC
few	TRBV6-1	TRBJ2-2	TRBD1	CASSVRGLTGELFF	TGTGCCAGCAGTGTCAGGGGGCTCACCGGGGAGCTGTTTTTT
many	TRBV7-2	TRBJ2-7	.	CASSLRDGHEQYF	TGTGCCAGCAGCCTCCGGGACGGACACGAGCAGTACTTC
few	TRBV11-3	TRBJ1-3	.	CASIRSRDTPGNTIYF	TGTGCCAGCATTCGATCCAGGGACACTCCTGGAAACACCATATATTTT
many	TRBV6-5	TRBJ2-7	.	CASSYIGSPYEQYF	TGTGCCAGCAGTTACATCGGGAGCCCCTACGAGCAGTACTTC
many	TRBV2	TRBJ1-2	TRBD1	CASSTSGTGNYGYTF	TGTGCCAGCAGCACCAGCGGGACAGGAAACTATGGCTACACCTTC
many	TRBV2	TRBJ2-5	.	CASSPGGNQETQYF	TGTGCCAGCTCGCCCGGCGGCAACCAAGAGACCCAGTACTTC
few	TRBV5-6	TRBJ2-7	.	CASTVEGTDTYEQYF	TGTGCCAGCACCGTTGAGGGGACGGACACCTACGAGCAGTACTTC
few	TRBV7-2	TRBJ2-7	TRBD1	CASSTGRQGLYEQYF	TGTGCCAGCAGCACAGGGAGACAGGGGCTCTACGAGCAGTACTTC
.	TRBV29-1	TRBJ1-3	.	CSVEGPGNTIYF	TGCAGCGTCGAGGGGCCTGGAAACACCATATATTTT
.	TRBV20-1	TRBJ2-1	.	CSARVPSGHHNEQFF	TGCAGTGCTAGAGTTCCCAGCGGACATCACAATGAGCAGTTCTTC
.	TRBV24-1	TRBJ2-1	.	CATSDPIYNEQFF	TGTGCCACCAGTGACCCAATTTACAATGAGCAGTTCTTC
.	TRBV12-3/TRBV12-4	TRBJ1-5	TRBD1	CASSGTVGGPQHF	TGTGCCAGCAGTGGGACAGTCGGCGGGCCCCAGCATTTT
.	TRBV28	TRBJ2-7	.	CASSDPRGQSSYEQYF	TGTGCCAGCAGTGACCCTCGAGGCCAGAGCTCCTACGAGCAGTACTTC
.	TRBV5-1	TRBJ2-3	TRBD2	CASSMTGGPDTQYF	TGCGCCAGCAGCATGACGGGAGGGCCAGATACGCAGTATTTT
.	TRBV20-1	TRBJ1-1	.	CSARAGGGQTEAFF	TGCAGTGCTAGAGCCGGGGGGGGTCAAACTGAAGCTTTCTTT
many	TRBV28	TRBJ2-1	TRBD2	CASSSAAGVEQFF	TGTGCCAGCAGTTCCGCGGCGGGAGTCGAGCAGTTCTTC
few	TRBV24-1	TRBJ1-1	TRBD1	CATSEGGQLENTEAFF	TGTGCCACCAGTGAGGGGGGACAGCTGGAAAACACTGAAGCTTTCTTT
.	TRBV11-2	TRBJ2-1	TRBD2	CASSQALASNEQFF	TGTGCCAGCAGCCAAGCACTAGCGAGCAATGAGCAGTTCTTC
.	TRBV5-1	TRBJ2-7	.	CASSSTPQGSSEQYF	TGCGCCAGCAGCTCAACGCCCCAGGGCTCCTCAGAGCAGTACTTC
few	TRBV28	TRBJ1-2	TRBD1	CASRAGGWGYTF	TGTGCCAGCAGAGCAGGGGGCTGGGGCTACACCTTC
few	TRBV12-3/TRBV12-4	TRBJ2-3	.	CASSLGLRTTTSTDTQYF	TGTGCCAGCAGTTTAGGCCTCCGGACTACTACTAGCACAGATACGCAGTATTTT
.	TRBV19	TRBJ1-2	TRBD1	CASRLLGTGTTFGYTF	TGTGCCAGTAGATTGCTGGGGACAGGAACCACCTTTGGCTACACCTTC
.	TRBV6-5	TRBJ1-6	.	CASSYGGQGYNSPLHF	TGTGCCAGCAGTTACGGCGGGCAGGGCTATAATTCACCCCTCCACTTT
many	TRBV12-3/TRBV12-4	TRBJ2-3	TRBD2	CASSFAGVGDTQYF	TGTGCCAGCAGTTTTGCGGGGGTGGGAGATACGCAGTATTTT
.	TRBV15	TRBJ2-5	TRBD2	CATSRDPSGSQETQYF	TGTGCCACCAGCAGAGATCCGAGCGGGAGCCAGGAGACCCAGTACTTC
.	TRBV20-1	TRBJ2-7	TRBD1	CSAPAGGHYEQYF	TGCAGTGCTCCGGCAGGGGGTCACTACGAGCAGTACTTC
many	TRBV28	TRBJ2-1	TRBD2	CASSRGGGNEQFF	TGTGCCAGCAGCCGGGGGGGGGGCAATGAGCAGTTCTTC
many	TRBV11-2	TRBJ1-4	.	CASSILGEKLFF	TGTGCCAGCAGCATCCTCGGTGAAAAACTGTTTTTT
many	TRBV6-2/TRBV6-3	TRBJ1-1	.	CASSNGAEAFF	TGTGCCAGCAGTAACGGGGCTGAAGCTTTCTTT
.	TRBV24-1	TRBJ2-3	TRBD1	CATSSEGAFTDTQYF	TGTGCCACCAGTTCCGAGGGGGCCTTCACAGATACGCAGTATTTT
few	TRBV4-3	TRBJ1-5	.	CASSQEFLVNQPQHF	TGCGCCAGCAGCCAAGAATTTCTGGTTAATCAGCCCCAGCATTTT
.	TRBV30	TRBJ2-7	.	CAWSKGRSSTEQYF	TGTGCCTGGTCTAAGGGCAGGTCCTCCACCGAGCAGTACTTC
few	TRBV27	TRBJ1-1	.	CASSSQGGGLDEAFF	TGTGCCAGCAGTTCCCAAGGTGGGGGCTTGGATGAAGCTTTCTTT
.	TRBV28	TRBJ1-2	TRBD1	CASSPPGTGGLNYGYTF	TGTGCCAGCAGTCCCCCCGGGACAGGGGGACTTAACTATGGCTACACCTTC
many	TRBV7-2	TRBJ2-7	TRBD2	CASRPSGGSYEQYF	TGTGCCAGCAGACCGTCGGGGGGGAGCTACGAGCAGTACTTC
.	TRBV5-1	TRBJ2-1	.	CASSIRTYNEQFF	TGCGCCAGCAGCATCAGAACTTACAATGAGCAGTTCTTC
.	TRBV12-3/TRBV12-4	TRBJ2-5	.	CASSLSGGWETQYF	TGTGCCAGCAGTTTATCTGGGGGATGGGAGACCCAGTACTTC
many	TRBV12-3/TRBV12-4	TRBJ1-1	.	CASSFLGGTEAFF	TGTGCCAGCAGTTTTCTAGGGGGCACTGAAGCTTTCTTT
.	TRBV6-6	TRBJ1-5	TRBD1	CASSYRGLRQPQHF	TGTGCCAGCAGTTACAGGGGGCTCCGGCAGCCCCAGCATTTT
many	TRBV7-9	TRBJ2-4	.	CASSPVGLAKNIQYF	TGTGCCAGCAGCCCCGTGGGACTAGCCAAAAACATTCAGTACTTC
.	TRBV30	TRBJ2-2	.	CAWNVRSTGELFF	TGTGCCTGGAATGTTAGAAGCACCGGGGAGCTGTTTTTT
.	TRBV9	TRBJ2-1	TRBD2	CASSDSGRGYNEQFF	TGTGCCAGCAGTGATAGCGGGAGAGGGTACAATGAGCAGTTCTTC
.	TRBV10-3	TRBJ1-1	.	CAISEGGVRAFF	TGTGCCATCAGCGAGGGGGGGGTGCGAGCTTTCTTT
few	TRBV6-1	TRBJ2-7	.	CASSVVRTVTYEQYF	TGTGCCAGCAGTGTAGTCCGGACCGTGACCTACGAGCAGTACTTC